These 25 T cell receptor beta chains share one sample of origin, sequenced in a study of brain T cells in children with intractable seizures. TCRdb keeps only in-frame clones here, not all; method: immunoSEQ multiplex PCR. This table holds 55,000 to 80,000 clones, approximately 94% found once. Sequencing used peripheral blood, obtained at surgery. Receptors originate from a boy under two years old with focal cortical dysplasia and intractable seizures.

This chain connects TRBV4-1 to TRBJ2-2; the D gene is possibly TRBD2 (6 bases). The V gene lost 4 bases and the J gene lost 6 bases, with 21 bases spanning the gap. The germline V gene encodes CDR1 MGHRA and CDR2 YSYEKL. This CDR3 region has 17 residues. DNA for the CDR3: TGCGCCAGCAGCCGAGAGGGTCCCGGGGGAGGTTCCGGGGAGCTGTTTTTT. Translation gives CASSREGPGGGSGELFF.

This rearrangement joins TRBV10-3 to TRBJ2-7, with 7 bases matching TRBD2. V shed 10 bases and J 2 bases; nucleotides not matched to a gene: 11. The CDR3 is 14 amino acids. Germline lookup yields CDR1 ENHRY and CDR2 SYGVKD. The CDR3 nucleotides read TGTGCCACCGCTCAGCGGGAAGGACCCTACGAGCAGTACTTC. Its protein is CATAQREGPYEQYF.

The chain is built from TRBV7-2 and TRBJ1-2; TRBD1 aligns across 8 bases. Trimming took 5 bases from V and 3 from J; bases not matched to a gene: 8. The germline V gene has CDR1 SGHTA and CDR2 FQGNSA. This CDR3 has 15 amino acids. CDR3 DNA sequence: TGTGCCAGCAGCATATTCCTGGACAGGGACTATGGCTACACCTTC. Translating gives CASSIFLDRDYGYTF.

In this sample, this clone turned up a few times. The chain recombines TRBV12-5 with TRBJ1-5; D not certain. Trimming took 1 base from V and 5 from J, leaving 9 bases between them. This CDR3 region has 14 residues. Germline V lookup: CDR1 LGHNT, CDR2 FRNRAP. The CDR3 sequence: CASGLGPIDQPQHF. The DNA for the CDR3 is TGTGCTAGTGGTTTGGGACCCATAGATCAGCCCCAGCATTTT.

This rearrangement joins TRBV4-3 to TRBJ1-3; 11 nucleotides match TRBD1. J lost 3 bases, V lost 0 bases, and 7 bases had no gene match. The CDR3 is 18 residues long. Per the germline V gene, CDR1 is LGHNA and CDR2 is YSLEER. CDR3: CASSQDVWDRGDGNTIYF. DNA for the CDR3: TGCGCCAGCAGCCAAGATGTGTGGGACAGGGGGGATGGAAACACCATATATTTT.

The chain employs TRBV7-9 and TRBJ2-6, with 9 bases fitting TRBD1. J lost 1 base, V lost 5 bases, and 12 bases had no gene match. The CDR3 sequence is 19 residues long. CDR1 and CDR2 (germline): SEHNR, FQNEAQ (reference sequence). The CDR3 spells CASSPPRDRVWSGANVLTF. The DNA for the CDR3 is TGTGCCAGCAGCCCTCCCCGGGACAGGGTGTGGTCTGGGGCCAACGTCCTGACTTTC.

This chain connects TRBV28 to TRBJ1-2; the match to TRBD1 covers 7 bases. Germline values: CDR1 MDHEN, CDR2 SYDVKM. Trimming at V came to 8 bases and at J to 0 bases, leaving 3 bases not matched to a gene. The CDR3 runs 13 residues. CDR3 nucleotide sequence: TGTGCCAGCTCGACAGGGACTAACTATGGCTACACCTTC. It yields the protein CASSTGTNYGYTF.

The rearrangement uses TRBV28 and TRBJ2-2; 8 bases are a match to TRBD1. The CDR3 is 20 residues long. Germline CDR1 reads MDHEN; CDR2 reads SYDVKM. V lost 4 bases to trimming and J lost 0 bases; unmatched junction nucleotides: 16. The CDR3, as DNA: TGTGCCAGCAGTTCTTTTGGGACAGGAAGGGCCTGGCCGAACACCGGGGAGCTGTTTTTT. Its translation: CASSSFGTGRAWPNTGELFF.

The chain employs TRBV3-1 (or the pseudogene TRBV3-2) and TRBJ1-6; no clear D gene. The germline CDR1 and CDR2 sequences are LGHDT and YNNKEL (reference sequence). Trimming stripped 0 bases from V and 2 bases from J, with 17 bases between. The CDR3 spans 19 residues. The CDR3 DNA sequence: TGTGCCAGCAGCCAAGAATTAGTTCAAGTGGGTCCCTATAATTCACCCCTCCACTTT. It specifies CASSQELVQVGPYNSPLHF.

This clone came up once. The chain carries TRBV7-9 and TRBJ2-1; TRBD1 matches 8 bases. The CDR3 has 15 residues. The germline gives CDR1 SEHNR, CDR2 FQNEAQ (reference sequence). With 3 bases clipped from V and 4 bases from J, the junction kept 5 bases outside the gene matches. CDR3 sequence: CASSFRQGIYNEQFF. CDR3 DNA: TGTGCCAGCAGCTTTAGACAGGGGATATACAATGAGCAGTTCTTC. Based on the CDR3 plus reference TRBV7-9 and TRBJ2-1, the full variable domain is DTGVSQNPRHKITKRGQNVTFRCDPISEHNRLYWYRQTLGQGPEFLTYFQNEAQLEKSRLLSDRFSAERPKGSFSTLEIQRTEQGDSAMYLCASSFRQGIYNEQFFGPGTRLTVL.

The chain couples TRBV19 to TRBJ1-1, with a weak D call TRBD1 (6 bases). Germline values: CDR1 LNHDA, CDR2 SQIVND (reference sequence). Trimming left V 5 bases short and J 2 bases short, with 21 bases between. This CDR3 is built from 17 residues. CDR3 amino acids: CASSPTSFGRGNTEAFF. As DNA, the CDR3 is TGTGCCAGTAGTCCGACCTCTTTCGGCAGGGGAAACACTGAAGCTTTCTTT.

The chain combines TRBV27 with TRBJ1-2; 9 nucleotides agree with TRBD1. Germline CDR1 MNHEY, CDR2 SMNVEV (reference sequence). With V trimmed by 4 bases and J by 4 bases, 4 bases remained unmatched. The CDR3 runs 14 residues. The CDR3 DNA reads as TGTGCCAGCAGTTCCACAGGGGGCAGCTATGGCTACACCTTC. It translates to CASSSTGGSYGYTF.

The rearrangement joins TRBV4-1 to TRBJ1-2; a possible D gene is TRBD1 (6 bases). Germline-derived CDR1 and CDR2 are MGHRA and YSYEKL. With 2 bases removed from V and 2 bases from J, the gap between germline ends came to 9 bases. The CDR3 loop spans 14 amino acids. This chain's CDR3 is CASSQPGTNYGYTF. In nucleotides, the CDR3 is TGCGCCAGCAGCCAACCCGGGACAAACTATGGCTACACCTTC.

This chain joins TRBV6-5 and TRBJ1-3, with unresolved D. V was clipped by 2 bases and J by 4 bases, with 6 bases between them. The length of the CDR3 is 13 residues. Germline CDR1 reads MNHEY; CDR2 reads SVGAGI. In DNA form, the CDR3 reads TGTGCCAGCAGTTACGGGGAGGGAAACACCATATATTTT. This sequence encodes CASSYGEGNTIYF.

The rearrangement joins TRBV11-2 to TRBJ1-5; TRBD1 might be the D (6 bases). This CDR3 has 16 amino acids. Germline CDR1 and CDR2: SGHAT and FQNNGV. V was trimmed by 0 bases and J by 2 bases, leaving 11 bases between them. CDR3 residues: CASSLDGNRGNQPQHF. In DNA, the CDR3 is TGTGCCAGCAGCTTAGATGGGAACAGGGGCAATCAGCCCCAGCATTTT. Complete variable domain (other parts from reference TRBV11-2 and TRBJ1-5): EAGVAQSPRYKIIEKRQSVAFWCNPISGHATLYWYQQILGQGPKLLIQFQNNGVVDDSQLPKDRFSAERLKGVDSTLKIQPAKLEDSAVYLCASSLDGNRGNQPQHFGDGTRLSIL.

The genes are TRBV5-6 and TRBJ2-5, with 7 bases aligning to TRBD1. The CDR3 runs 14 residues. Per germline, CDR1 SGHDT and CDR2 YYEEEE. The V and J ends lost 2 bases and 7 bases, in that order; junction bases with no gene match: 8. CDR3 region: CASSFFQGVGTQYF. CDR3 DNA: TGTGCCAGCAGCTTTTTTCAGGGGGTGGGGACCCAGTACTTC.

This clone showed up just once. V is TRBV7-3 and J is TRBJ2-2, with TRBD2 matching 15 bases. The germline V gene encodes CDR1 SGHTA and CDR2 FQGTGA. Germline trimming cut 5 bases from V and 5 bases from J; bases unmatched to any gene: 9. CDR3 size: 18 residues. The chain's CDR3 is CASSLYRTSGRETGELFF. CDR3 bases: TGTGCCAGCAGCCTCTACCGGACTAGCGGGAGGGAGACCGGGGAGCTGTTTTTT.

This CDR3 reads CASSKGTSGRTWGNTGELFF. CDR3 coding DNA: TGTGCCAGCAGCAAAGGGACTAGCGGGAGGACCTGGGGAAACACCGGGGAGCTGTTTTTT. The V and J genes are TRBV21-1 and TRBJ2-2; the table's TRBD2 call for D was not verified on the DNA. TRBV21-1 is listed as a pseudogene. CDR3 length: 20 residues.

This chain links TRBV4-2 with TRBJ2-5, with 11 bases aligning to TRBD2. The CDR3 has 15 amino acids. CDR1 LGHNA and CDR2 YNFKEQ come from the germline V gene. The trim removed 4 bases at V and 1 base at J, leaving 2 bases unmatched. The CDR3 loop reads CASSLTSGIQETQYF. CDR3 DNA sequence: TGTGCCAGCAGCCTGACTAGCGGGATCCAAGAGACCCAGTACTTC.

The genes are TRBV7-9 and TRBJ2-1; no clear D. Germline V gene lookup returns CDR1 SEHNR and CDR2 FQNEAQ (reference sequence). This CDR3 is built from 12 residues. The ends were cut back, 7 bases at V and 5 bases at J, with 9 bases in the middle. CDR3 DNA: TGTGCCAGCAACTCTGTCAACAATGAGCAGTTCTTC. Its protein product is CASNSVNNEQFF.

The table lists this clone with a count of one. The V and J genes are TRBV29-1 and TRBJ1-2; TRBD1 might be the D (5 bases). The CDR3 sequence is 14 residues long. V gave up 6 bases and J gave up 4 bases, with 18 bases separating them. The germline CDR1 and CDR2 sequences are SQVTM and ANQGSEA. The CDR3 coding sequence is TGCAGCGTCGGGACCCCGACGAGGGGCTATGGCTACACCTTC. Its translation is CSVGTPTRGYGYTF.

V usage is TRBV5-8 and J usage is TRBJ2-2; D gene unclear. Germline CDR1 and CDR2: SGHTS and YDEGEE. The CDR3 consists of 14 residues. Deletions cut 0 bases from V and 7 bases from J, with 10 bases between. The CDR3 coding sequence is TGTGCCAGCAGCTTGGTAAGGCCAGTCGGGGAGCTGTTTTTT. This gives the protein CASSLVRPVGELFF.

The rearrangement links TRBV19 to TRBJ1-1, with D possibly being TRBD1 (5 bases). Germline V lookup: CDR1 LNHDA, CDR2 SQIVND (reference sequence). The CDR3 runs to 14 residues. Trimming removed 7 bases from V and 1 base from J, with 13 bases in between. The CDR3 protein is CASKGMGGNTEAFF. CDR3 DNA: TGTGCCAGTAAAGGAATGGGGGGGAACACTGAAGCTTTCTTT.

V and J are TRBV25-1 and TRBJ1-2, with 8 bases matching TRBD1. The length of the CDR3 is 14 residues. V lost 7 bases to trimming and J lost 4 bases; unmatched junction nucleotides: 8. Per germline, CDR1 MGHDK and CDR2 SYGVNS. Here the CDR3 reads CASTPPGGSYGYTF. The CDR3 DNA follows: TGTGCCAGCACCCCCCCAGGGGGCAGCTATGGCTACACCTTC.

The CDR3 region is CASTYRTGYYNEQFF. Written as DNA, the CDR3 is TGTGCCAGCACCTACAGGACAGGGTACTACAATGAGCAGTTCTTC. The rearrangement uses TRBV2 and TRBJ2-1, with TRBD1 identical over 8 bases. The germline V gene encodes CDR1 SNHLY and CDR2 FYNNEI. The trim removed 7 bases at V and 3 bases at J, leaving 8 bases unmatched. This CDR3 is built from 15 residues.